This paragraph reports one TCR beta chain. Its antigen remains unidentified. The PCR had 60 Vbeta and 13 Jbeta primers. The assay was immunoSEQ multiplex PCR, and TCRdb's table has in-frame clones only and misses some. The repertoire holds about 70,000 clones, with 74% as singletons. CDR3 length: 13 residues. With 0 bases removed from V and 5 bases from J, the gap between germline ends came to 6 bases. Per the germline V gene, CDR1 is SGHRS and CDR2 is YFSETQ. This sample is part of a study of cytomegalovirus exposure and HLA in healthy donors. Overall study findings and caveats: Only CMV serostatus was available as immune exposure information. The study recorded about 150 TCR beta chains that were cytomegalovirus-associated. Three chains linked to CMV were shown in vitro to be specific for CMV antigens. A missense DCLRE1C variant was associated with V- and J-gene trimming of TCR beta chains in a later analysis, and an independent cohort replicated the association.

The TCR sequence derives from a human donor in good health. Sequencing was done on a sample of PBMCs. J is TRBJ2-1 and V is TRBV5-1; possible D gene TRBD1, 5 bases. The CDR3 here is CASSLATDNEQFF. As DNA, the CDR3 is TGCGCCAGCAGCTTGGCGACAGACAATGAGCAGTTCTTC. Using reference TRBV5-1 and TRBJ2-1 for the parts outside the CDR3, the full variable domain is KAGVTQTPRYLIKTRGQQVTLSCSPISGHRSVSWYQQTPGQGLQFLFEYFSETQRNKGNFPGRFSGRQFSNSRSEMNVSTLELGDSALYLCASSLATDNEQFFGPGTRLTVL.